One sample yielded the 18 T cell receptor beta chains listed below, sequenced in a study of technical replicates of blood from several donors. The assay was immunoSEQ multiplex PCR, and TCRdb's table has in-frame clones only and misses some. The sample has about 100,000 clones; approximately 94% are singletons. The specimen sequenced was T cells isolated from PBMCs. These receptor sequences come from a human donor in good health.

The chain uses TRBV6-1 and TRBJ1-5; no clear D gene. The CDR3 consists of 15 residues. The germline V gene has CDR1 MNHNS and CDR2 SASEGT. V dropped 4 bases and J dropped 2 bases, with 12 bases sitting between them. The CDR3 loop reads CASSAEGGGNQPQHF. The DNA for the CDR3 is TGTGCCAGCAGTGCGGAGGGTGGTGGCAATCAGCCCCAGCATTTT.

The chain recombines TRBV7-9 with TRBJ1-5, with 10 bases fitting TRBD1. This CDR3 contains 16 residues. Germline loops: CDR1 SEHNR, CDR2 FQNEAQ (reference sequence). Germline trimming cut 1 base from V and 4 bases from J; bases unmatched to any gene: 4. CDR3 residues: CASSLGEGQGNQPQHF. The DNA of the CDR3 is TGTGCCAGCAGCTTAGGGGAGGGACAGGGGAATCAGCCCCAGCATTTT.

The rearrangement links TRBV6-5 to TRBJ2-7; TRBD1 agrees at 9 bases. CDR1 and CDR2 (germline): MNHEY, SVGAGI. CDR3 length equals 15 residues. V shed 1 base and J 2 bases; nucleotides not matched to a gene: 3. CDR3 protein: CASSYFRDRAYEQYF. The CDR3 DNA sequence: TGTGCCAGCAGTTACTTCCGGGACAGGGCCTACGAGCAGTACTTC.

The CDR3 is CASSLGDTEQYF. The CDR3 DNA is TGCGCCAGCAGCCTCGGGGACACCGAGCAGTACTTC. The rearrangement links TRBV5-1 to TRBJ2-7, with D possibly being TRBD1 (6 bases). The length of the CDR3 is 12 residues. V lost 4 bases and J lost 6, with 11 bases in between. Germline CDR1 SGHRS, CDR2 YFSETQ.

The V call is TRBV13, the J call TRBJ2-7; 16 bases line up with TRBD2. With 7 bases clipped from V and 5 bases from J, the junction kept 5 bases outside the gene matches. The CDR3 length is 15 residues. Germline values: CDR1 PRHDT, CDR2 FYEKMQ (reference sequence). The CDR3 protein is CASKGLAGGPNEQYF. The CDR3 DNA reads TGTGCCAGCAAGGGACTAGCGGGAGGGCCTAACGAGCAGTACTTC.

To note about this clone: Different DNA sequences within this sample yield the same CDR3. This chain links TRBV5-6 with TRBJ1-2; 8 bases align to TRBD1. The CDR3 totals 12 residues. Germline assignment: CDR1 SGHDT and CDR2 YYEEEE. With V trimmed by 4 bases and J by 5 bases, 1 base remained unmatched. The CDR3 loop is CASSRTGYGYTF. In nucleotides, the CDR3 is TGTGCCAGCAGCCGGACAGGGTATGGCTACACCTTC.

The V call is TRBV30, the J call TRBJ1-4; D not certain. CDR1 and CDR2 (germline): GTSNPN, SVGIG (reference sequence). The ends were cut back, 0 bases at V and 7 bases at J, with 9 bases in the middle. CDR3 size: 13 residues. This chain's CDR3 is CAWSVGLSEKLFF. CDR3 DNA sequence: TGTGCCTGGAGTGTTGGGCTCAGTGAAAAACTGTTTTTT. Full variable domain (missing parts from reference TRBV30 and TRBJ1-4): SQTIHQWPATLVQPVGSPLSLECTVEGTSNPNLYWYRQAAGRGLQLLFYSVGIGQISSEVPQNLSASRPQDRQFILSSKKLLLSDSGFYLCAWSVGLSEKLFFGSGTQLSVL.

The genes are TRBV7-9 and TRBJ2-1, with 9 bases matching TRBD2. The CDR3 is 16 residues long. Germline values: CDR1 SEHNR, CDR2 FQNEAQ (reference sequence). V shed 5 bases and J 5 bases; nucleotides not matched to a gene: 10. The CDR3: CASSPFSGSGHNEQFF. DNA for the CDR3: TGTGCCAGCAGCCCCTTTAGCGGGAGCGGACACAATGAGCAGTTCTTC.

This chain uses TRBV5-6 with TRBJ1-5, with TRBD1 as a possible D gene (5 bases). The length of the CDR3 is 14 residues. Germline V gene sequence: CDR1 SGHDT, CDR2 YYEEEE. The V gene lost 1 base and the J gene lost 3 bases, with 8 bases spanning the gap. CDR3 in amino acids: CASSLLGANQPQHF. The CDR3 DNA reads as TGTGCCAGCAGCTTGCTAGGGGCCAATCAGCCCCAGCATTTT.

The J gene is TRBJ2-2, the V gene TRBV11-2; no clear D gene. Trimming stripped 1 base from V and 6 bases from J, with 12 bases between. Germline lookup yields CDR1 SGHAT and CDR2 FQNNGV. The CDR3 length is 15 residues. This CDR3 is CASSLVATLPGELFF. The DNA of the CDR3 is TGTGCCAGCAGCTTAGTTGCTACTCTCCCCGGGGAGCTGTTTTTT.

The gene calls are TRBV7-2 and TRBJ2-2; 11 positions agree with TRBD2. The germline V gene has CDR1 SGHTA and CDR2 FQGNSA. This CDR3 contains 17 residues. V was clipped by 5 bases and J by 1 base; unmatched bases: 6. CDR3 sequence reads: CASSERGLAGNTGELFF. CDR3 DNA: TGTGCCAGCAGCGAACGCGGACTAGCGGGGAACACCGGGGAGCTGTTTTTT.

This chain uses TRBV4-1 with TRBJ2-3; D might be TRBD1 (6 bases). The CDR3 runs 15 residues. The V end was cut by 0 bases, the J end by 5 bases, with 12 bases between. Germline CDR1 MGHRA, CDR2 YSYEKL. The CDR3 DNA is TGCGCCAGCAGCCAAGAAGAGCAACAGGGAGATACGCAGTATTTT. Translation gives CASSQEEQQGDTQYF.

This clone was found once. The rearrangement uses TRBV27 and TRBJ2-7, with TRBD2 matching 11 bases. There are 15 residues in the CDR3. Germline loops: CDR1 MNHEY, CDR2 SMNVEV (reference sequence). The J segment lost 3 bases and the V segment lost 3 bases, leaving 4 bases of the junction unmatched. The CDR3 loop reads CASSFRLAGGYEQYF. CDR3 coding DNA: TGTGCCAGCAGTTTCCGTCTAGCGGGGGGCTACGAGCAGTACTTC.

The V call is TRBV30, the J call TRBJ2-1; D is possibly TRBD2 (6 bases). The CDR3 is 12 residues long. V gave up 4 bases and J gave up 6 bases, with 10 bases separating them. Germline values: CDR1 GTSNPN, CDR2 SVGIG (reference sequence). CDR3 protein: CAWKEGGNEQFF. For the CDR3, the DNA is TGTGCCTGGAAGGAGGGAGGCAATGAGCAGTTCTTC.

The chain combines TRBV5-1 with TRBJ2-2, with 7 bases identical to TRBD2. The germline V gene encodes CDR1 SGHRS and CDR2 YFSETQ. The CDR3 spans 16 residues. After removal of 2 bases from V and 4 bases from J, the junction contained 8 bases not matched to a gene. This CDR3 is CASSLTLAESTGELFF. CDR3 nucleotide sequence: TGCGCCAGCAGCTTAACGCTAGCGGAGAGCACCGGGGAGCTGTTTTTT.

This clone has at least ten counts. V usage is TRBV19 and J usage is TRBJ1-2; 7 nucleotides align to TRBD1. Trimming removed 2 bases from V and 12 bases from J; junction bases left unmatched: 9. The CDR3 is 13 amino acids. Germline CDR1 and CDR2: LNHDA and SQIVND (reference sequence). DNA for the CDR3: TGTGCCAGTAGTATACAGGACAGGAAGACCCACACCTTC. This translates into CASSIQDRKTHTF.

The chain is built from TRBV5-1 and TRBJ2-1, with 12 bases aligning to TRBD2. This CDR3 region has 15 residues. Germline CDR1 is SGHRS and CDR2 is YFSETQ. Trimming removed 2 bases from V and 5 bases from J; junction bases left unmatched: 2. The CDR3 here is CASSFGLAGNNEQFF. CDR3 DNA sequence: TGCGCCAGCAGCTTCGGACTAGCGGGGAACAATGAGCAGTTCTTC.

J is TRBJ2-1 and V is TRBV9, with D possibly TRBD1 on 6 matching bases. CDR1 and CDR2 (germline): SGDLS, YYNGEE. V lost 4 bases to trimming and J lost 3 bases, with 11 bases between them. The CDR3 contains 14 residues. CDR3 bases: TGTGCCAGCAGCTCCGACAGGCTCTACAATGAGCAGTTCTTC. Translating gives CASSSDRLYNEQFF. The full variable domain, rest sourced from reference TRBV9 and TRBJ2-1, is DSGVTQTPKHLITATGQRVTLRCSPRSGDLSVYWYQQSLDQGLQFLIQYYNGEERAKGNILERFSAQQFPDLHSELNLSSLELGDSALYFCASSSDRLYNEQFFGPGTRLTVL.